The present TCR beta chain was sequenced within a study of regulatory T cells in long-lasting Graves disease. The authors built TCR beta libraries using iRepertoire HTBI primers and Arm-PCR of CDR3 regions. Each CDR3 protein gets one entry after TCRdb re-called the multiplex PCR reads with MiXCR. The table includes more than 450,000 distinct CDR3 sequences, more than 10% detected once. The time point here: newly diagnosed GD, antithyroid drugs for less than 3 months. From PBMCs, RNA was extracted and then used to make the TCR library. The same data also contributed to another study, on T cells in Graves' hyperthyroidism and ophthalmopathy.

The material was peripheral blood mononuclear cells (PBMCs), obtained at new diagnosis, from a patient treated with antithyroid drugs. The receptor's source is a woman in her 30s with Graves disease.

The CDR3 loop reads CASSPGTGDYGYTF. The CDR3 DNA is TGTGCCAGCTCACCGGGGACGGGTGACTATGGCTACACCTTC. This chain uses TRBV18 with TRBJ1-2, with TRBD1 as a possible D gene (5 bases). The CDR3 covers 14 residues. With 3 bases removed from V and 3 bases from J, the gap between germline ends came to 11 bases. Looked up from germline, CDR1 is KGHSH and CDR2 is LQKENI.